This T cell receptor beta chain was sequenced in a study of blood T cell repertoires in COVID-19. Profiling relied on immunoSEQ multiplex PCR, and the TCRdb table lists in-frame clones only, not all of them. Of roughly 250,000 clones in the sample, 75% to 90% are singletons; the top ten hold about 2.2%. The germline CDR1 and CDR2 sequences are MGHRA and YSYEKL. Unmatched junction bases numbered 8, after V lost 4 bases and J lost 1 base. The CDR3 loop spans 17 amino acids. Sequencing used PBMCs or T cells enriched from blood (not recorded which). This clonotype originated in a woman between 18 and 30 years old who had recovered from COVID-19. The chain employs TRBV4-1 and TRBJ2-1; TRBD1 agrees at 9 bases. CDR3 DNA: TGCGCCAGCAGCCCCTCGGGACAGGGATCATCCTACAATGAGCAGTTCTTC. Residues: CASSPSGQGSSYNEQFF.